This entry lists 15 T cell receptor beta chains sequenced from one sample in a study of blood T cell repertoires in COVID-19. TCRdb's table, derived via immunoSEQ multiplex PCR, lists solely in-frame clones and lacks some. The top ten hold approximately 0.97% of the sample, which has about 210,000 clones, around four fifths seen once. Sequenced: peripheral blood. The receptors derive from a man in his sixties with COVID-19, enrolled during active disease.

The V and J genes are TRBV6-5 and TRBJ2-3; D may be TRBD1 (5 bases). The CDR3 spans 14 residues. The germline V gene has CDR1 MNHEY and CDR2 SVGAGI. The germline V and J ends were trimmed by 2 bases and 4 bases, with 10 bases remaining between them. The CDR3 DNA is TGTGCCAGCAGTTACCTCCAGGGCCCAGATACGCAGTATTTT. Its protein product is CASSYLQGPDTQYF.

CDR3 coding DNA: TGTGCCAGCAGCCAAGGAACTCTTTCATACGAGCAGTACTTC. Translated: CASSQGTLSYEQYF. The chain recombines TRBV3-1 (or the pseudogene TRBV3-2) with TRBJ2-7; D is unclear. V lost 1 base to trimming and J lost 4 bases, with 11 bases between them. This CDR3 spans 14 amino acids. In germline, CDR1 is LGHDT, CDR2 YNNKEL (reference sequence).

This clone was seen just once. This rearrangement joins TRBV11-2 to TRBJ1-1, with D unclear. CDR1 SGHAT and CDR2 FQNNGV come from the germline V gene. The CDR3 has 13 residues. Trimming shortened V by 6 bases and J by 0 bases, and 8 bases separated the two germline ends. The CDR3 reads CASRNSMNTEAFF. CDR3 nucleotides: TGTGCCAGCAGGAACTCCATGAACACTGAAGCTTTCTTT.

V and J are TRBV9 and TRBJ1-2; D may be TRBD1 (5 bases). The CDR3 covers 16 residues. The germline V and J ends were trimmed by 0 bases and 3 bases, with 15 bases remaining between them. Germline CDR1 is SGDLS and CDR2 is YYNGEE. CDR3: CASSVGPREVDYGYTF. In DNA form, the CDR3 reads TGTGCCAGCAGCGTAGGGCCCAGGGAGGTGGACTATGGCTACACCTTC.

There are a few counts of this clone. The J gene is TRBJ1-6, the V gene TRBV5-6; D unclear. Trimming pared 4 bases from V and 9 bases from J, leaving 11 bases between. The CDR3 sequence is 13 residues long. Looked up from germline, CDR1 is SGHDT and CDR2 is YYEEEE. The CDR3 protein is CASSRGVGSPLHF. The CDR3, as DNA: TGTGCCAGCAGCCGAGGCGTAGGTTCACCCCTCCACTTT.

This clone appeared once. V gene TRBV19 combines with J gene TRBJ2-5, with 9 bases identical to TRBD1. After removal of 2 bases from V and 5 bases from J, the junction contained 6 bases not matched to a gene. This CDR3 is built from 15 residues. Germline CDR1 LNHDA, CDR2 SQIVND (reference sequence). CDR3 sequence reads: CASSINRGRGETQYF. The CDR3 DNA follows: TGTGCCAGTAGTATAAACAGGGGGCGCGGTGAGACCCAGTACTTC.

This clone was seen once. The rearrangement links TRBV9 to TRBJ1-1; 8 nucleotides match TRBD1. The V segment lost 3 bases and the J segment 3 bases; nucleotides outside the gene matches: 7. The CDR3 sequence is 15 residues long. Germline V gene data show CDR1 as SGDLS and CDR2 as YYNGEE. The CDR3 protein is CASSGRQGRHTEAFF. DNA of the CDR3: TGTGCCAGCAGCGGCCGACAGGGGAGACACACTGAAGCTTTCTTT.

This chain links TRBV5-6 with TRBJ1-1; 9 bases map to TRBD1. In germline, CDR1 is SGHDT, CDR2 YYEEEE. V lost 5 bases and J lost 4; bases outside the gene matches: 9. The length of the CDR3 is 15 residues. In nucleotides, the CDR3 is TGTGCCAGCAGGCGCCAACAGGGGGCGAGCACTGAAGCTTTCTTT. Its translation is CASRRQQGASTEAFF.

This clone is a singleton in its sample. The rearrangement joins TRBV7-9 to TRBJ2-1; no clear D. V lost 3 bases and J lost 13, with 10 bases in between. CDR3 length: 11 amino acids. Germline CDR1 reads SEHNR; CDR2 reads FQNEAQ (reference sequence). The CDR3 loop reads CASSFSPIQFF. In DNA, the CDR3 is TGTGCCAGCAGCTTTAGTCCAATCCAGTTCTTC.

V is TRBV12-3 or TRBV12-4 and J is TRBJ1-2, with D tentatively TRBD1 (5 bases). The CDR3 has 13 amino acids. V lost 8 bases to trimming and J lost 5 bases, with 15 bases between them. CDR3 DNA sequence: TGTGCCAGCGGTCAGGAGCGGGGGTATGGCTACACCTTC. It specifies CASGQERGYGYTF.

The chain is built from TRBV6-5 and TRBJ1-2; TRBD1 is a possible D gene (6 bases). Germline V gene lookup returns CDR1 MNHEY and CDR2 SVGAGI. Trimming shortened V by 5 bases and J by 4 bases, and 14 bases separated the two germline ends. The CDR3 loop spans 14 amino acids. The DNA of the CDR3 is TGTGCCAGCAGTCCTACGGACAGCGTCTATGGCTACACCTTC. Amino acid sequence: CASSPTDSVYGYTF.

The genes are TRBV5-6 and TRBJ2-2, with 7 bases that match TRBD1. The V gene end was trimmed by 4 bases and the J gene end by 4 bases; junction bases not matched to a gene: 7. CDR1 SGHDT and CDR2 YYEEEE come from the germline V gene. There are 15 residues in the CDR3. The CDR3 loop is CASSNSGQITGELFF. In DNA, the CDR3 is TGTGCCAGCAGCAACTCGGGACAGATCACCGGGGAGCTGTTTTTT.

Details on this clone: The identical CDR3 is also encoded by other nucleotide sequences in the sample. V and J are TRBV18 and TRBJ1-1, with unresolved D. CDR3 size: 13 residues. V was cut by 3 bases and J by 1 base, with 6 bases left in between. Looked up from germline, CDR1 is KGHSH and CDR2 is LQKENI. CDR3 DNA sequence: TGTGCCAGCTCACCGGGGAGGAACACTGAAGCTTTCTTT. As protein: CASSPGRNTEAFF.

The chain couples TRBV6-5 to TRBJ1-5; possibly TRBD1 for D (6 bases). Per germline, CDR1 MNHEY and CDR2 SVGAGI. V gave up 5 bases and J gave up 1 base, with 9 bases separating them. This CDR3 contains 14 residues. The CDR3 DNA reads TGTGCCAGCAGTCCTCAGGGGAGCAATCAGCCCCAGCATTTT. This encodes CASSPQGSNQPQHF.

V and J are TRBV19 and TRBJ1-5, with TRBD1 matching over 10 bases. Germline lookup yields CDR1 LNHDA and CDR2 SQIVND (reference sequence). There are 15 residues in the CDR3. Trimming removed 5 bases from V and 4 bases from J; junction bases left unmatched: 5. CDR3 bases: TGTGCCAGTAGTTCGGACAGGGGGAGGAATCAGCCCCAGCATTTT. Residues: CASSSDRGRNQPQHF.